Listed below are T cell receptor beta chains from one sample, sequenced in a study of beta chain features in type 1 diabetes. Assay: immunoSEQ multiplex PCR; the TCRdb copy retains only in-frame clones and omits some. Of about 350,000 clones listed, around 19% are singletons. The material sequenced was naive CD4+ T cells from blood. The receptors come from a woman under 30 in good health. Each CDR3 is given with its conserved first and last residue. D genes are given only for firm matches. Size tells how often a clone was seen (once, few, many) or the class of an expanded clone, and some rows leave it out.

v_call	d_call	clone_size	j_call	cdr3_aa	cdr3_nt
TRBV19	-	few	TRBJ2-1	CASSPFDNEQFF	TGTGCCAGTAGTCCTTTTGACAATGAGCAGTTCTTC
TRBV6-5	-	-	TRBJ2-4	CASTLGPGNIQYF	TGTGCCAGCACCCTTGGCCCGGGTAACATTCAGTACTTC
TRBV30	-	few	TRBJ1-5	CAWGGGASVGQPQHF	TGTGCCTGGGGAGGGGGGGCGTCGGTCGGTCAGCCCCAGCATTTT
TRBV30	-	-	TRBJ1-1	CAWSKAGNTEAFF	TGTGCCTGGAGCAAAGCAGGGAACACTGAAGCTTTCTTT
TRBV4-1	-	-	TRBJ1-2	CASSLRGLRGYTF	TGCGCCAGCAGCCTTCGGGGGTTGAGGGGCTACACCTTC
TRBV25-1	TRBD1	-	TRBJ1-1	CASSEFGGGEAFF	TGTGCCAGCAGTGAATTCGGAGGGGGCGAAGCTTTCTTT
TRBV29-1	-	-	TRBJ2-3	CSVKGGPLGGGGNTQYF	TGCAGCGTGAAGGGGGGTCCGTTGGGCGGGGGCGGGAATACGCAGTATTTT
TRBV2	TRBD1	-	TRBJ1-4	CACNRGTGEKLFF	TGTGCCTGCAACAGGGGCACAGGAGAAAAACTGTTTTTT
TRBV11-2	-	few	TRBJ2-7	CASIPTRDTSYEQYF	TGTGCCAGCATCCCGACCCGGGACACCAGCTACGAGCAGTACTTC
TRBV4-1	TRBD1	few	TRBJ2-4	CASSRPPGQGATAKNIQYF	TGCGCCAGCAGCCGACCTCCGGGACAGGGGGCGACGGCCAAAAACATTCAGTACTTC
TRBV4-1	TRBD1	-	TRBJ2-1	CASSHLTGAYNEQFF	TGCGCCAGCAGCCATCTTACAGGGGCCTACAATGAGCAGTTCTTC
TRBV19	-	-	TRBJ1-5	CASRPQISNQPQHF	TGTGCCAGTAGGCCCCAGATTAGCAATCAGCCCCAGCATTTT
TRBV11-2	TRBD1	few	TRBJ2-7	CASSLVYGTGIYF	TGTGCCAGCAGCTTAGTTTATGGGACAGGGATCTACTTC
TRBV4-1	TRBD2	-	TRBJ2-1	CASSRDGRAGSSSYNEQFF	TGCGCCAGCAGCCGAGACGGGAGAGCGGGATCGAGCTCCTACAATGAGCAGTTCTTC
TRBV6-5	-	few	TRBJ1-3	CASSKADSGNTIYF	TGTGCCAGCTCCAAGGCGGACTCTGGAAACACCATATATTTT
TRBV21-1	-	-	TRBJ2-7	CASSKDNGRSTYEQYF	TGTGCCAGCAGCAAAGACAACGGGAGGAGTACCTACGAGCAGTACTTC
TRBV5-4	TRBD1	-	TRBJ1-1	CASSPRDRKMNTEAFF	TGTGCCAGCAGCCCCCGGGACAGAAAAATGAACACTGAAGCTTTCTTT
TRBV30	TRBD1	few	TRBJ1-1	CAWSATGGGFF	TGTGCCTGGAGCGCTACAGGGGGGGGTTTCTTT
TRBV11-1	-	-	TRBJ2-3	CASSPRTASRTDTQYF	TGTGCCAGCAGCCCCCGGACAGCCTCTCGCACAGATACGCAGTATTTT